This T cell receptor (beta chain) was captured by sequencing in a study of glioma-infiltrating T cells after dendritic cell vaccination (TCRdb year 2016). Turning to the overall study: Of the approximately 15 glioblastoma patients in the cohort, all drawn from Phase I and II dendritic cell vaccination trials, 9 were newly diagnosed and 6 had recurrent disease. Autologous tumor lysate-pulsed dendritic cell vaccination was administered to the patients between about 2002 and 2012. The vaccine was prepared from monocyte-derived dendritic cells that were cultured for roughly seven days with IL-4 and GM-CSF and then pulsed overnight with autologous tumor lysate. Each patient was given three intradermal dendritic cell vaccine injections, spaced two weeks apart, in the arm below the axilla. In glioblastoma patients vaccinated with dendritic cells, deep sequencing of TCR beta CDR3 regions served to measure the amount of tumor-infiltrating lymphocytes and to compare repertoires between tumor and blood. Survival after dendritic cell vaccination was correlated with TCR sequencing metrics such as TIL content and the overlap between tumor and blood repertoires. What the research found in general, with its limitations: Higher estimated pretreatment TIL content predicted longer time to progression and overall survival after dendritic cell vaccination. The three-group TCR overlap response model was described as speculative and requiring prospective validation. No direct relationship between TCR clonality and survival was found, suggesting that a diverse polyclonal response may matter. The cohort was small and heterogeneous, and full blood and tumor sets were available for few patients, with initial-recurrent tumor pairs available for even fewer patients.

The CDR3 starts with the cysteine, ends with the phenylalanine, and has 16 residues. The kept DNA is CDR3 alone, 48 bases in frame from the first base. The V end gives up 4 bases and the J end 6 bases, leaving 10 bases in the junction not matched to a gene. The germline V gene supplies CDR1 MDHEN and CDR2 SYDVKM. As for this clone: Its antigen is not yet known. No quality values exist for individual bases; no much larger clone is one base distant.

What this sample's time point label stands for: after dendritic cell vaccination, including at tumor progression/relapse. Patients were selected on the basis of adequate residual fresh-frozen tumor tissue and more than two years of available survival data. An isocitrate dehydrogenase mutation was not carried by any of the glioblastoma patients, although molecular status was otherwise variable. PBMC were collected before vaccination, two weeks after the third vaccination, and at tumor progression when it occurred. Genomic DNA was extracted with the Qiagen DNeasy Blood extraction Kit. The immunoSEQ assay amplified TCRB CDR3 regions from 1.5 to 2.5 micrograms of genomic DNA, or from all available DNA when less than that amount was available. Multiplex PCR used 60 forward primers for TCR V beta segments and 13 reverse primers for J beta segments. Synthetic control templates were spiked into each sample at limiting dilution to estimate reads per starting template. Sequencing produced 87 bp reads on the Illumina HiSeq System. The authors' pipeline ran thus. To remove PCR and sequencing errors, closely related sequences were merged with a nearest neighbor algorithm. TCR overlap was measured as the percentage of unique tumor TCR beta sequences that were also present in the peripheral blood of the same patient. The source is immuneACCESS, and TCRdb retained only in-frame sequences with V and J called. Part of the clones is not carried over; for the studies checked, unresolved V genes explain less than half of this, and the remainder is unexplained. That table furnishes V, J and clone size, whereas the DNA furnished D and trimming. The sample table holds about 50,000 clones, of which 75% to 90% were seen once. The ten largest clones capture 5.3% of the sample.

The V gene is TRBV28 and the J gene is TRBJ1-5; 9 nucleotides in the junction match TRBD1. The TCR was taken from a human donor with glioblastoma. The material was blood, obtained after dendritic cell vaccination. The bases are TGTGCCAGCAGTTCTACAGGGGGCAATAATCCTCAGCCCCAGCATTTT. Protein translation: CASSSTGGNNPQPQHF. With all but the CDR3 taken from the reference TRBV28 and TRBJ1-5 genes, the full variable domain is: DVKVTQSSRYLVKRTGEKVFLECVQDMDHENMFWYRQDPGLGLRLIYFSYDVKMKEKGDIPEGYSVSREKKERFSLILESASTNQTSMYLCASSSTGGNNPQPQHFGDGTRLSIL.